These 22 T cell receptor beta chains originate from one sample sequenced in a study of T cells in localized non-small cell lung cancer. Sequenced by immunoSEQ multiplex PCR; TCRdb stores in-frame clones only, minus some. Of about 2,200 clones in the sample, about 20% were seen once. The source was lung tumor tissue, collected before any cancer treatment. These receptors were obtained from a man aged 35 to 70 with stage II lung adenocarcinoma.

CDR3 region: CASSSRLEKLFF. DNA for the CDR3: TGTGCCAGCAGTTCCCGCCTAGAAAAACTGTTTTTT. The chain uses TRBV2 and TRBJ1-4; D unresolved. The germline V and J ends were trimmed by 5 bases and 8 bases, with 9 bases remaining between them. The CDR3 totals 12 residues. Looked up from germline, CDR1 is SNHLY and CDR2 is FYNNEI.

This chain uses TRBV19 with TRBJ2-1; 15 nucleotides match TRBD2. Germline V gives CDR1 LNHDA, CDR2 SQIVND (reference sequence). The ends lost 5 bases at V and 0 bases at J; junction bases unmatched: 20. This CDR3 is built from 23 residues. CDR3: CASSHRGAVSGLAGGDSYNEQFF. DNA for the CDR3: TGTGCCAGTAGTCATAGAGGGGCTGTATCGGGACTAGCGGGAGGAGACTCCTACAATGAGCAGTTCTTC.

The chain recombines TRBV19 with TRBJ1-1, with D possibly TRBD1 on 5 matching bases. Germline CDR1 is LNHDA and CDR2 is SQIVND (reference sequence). Trimming cost V 5 bases and J 0 bases, with 19 bases left between them. This CDR3 contains 17 residues. For the CDR3, the DNA is TGTGCCAGTAGTGGTCCGGGACCGAGACGTCTGAACACTGAAGCTTTCTTT. This translates into CASSGPGPRRLNTEAFF.

The table lists this clone with a count of one. Other DNA variants within this sample encode the same CDR3. V usage is TRBV18 and J usage is TRBJ2-5, with a tentative D call TRBD2 (5 bases). V was cut by 2 bases and J by 5 bases, with 9 bases left in between. The CDR3 is 13 residues long. Germline CDR1 KGHSH, CDR2 LQKENI. The DNA of the CDR3 is TGTGCCAGCTCACCAGGGTCGGGGGAGACCCAGTACTTC. The encoded protein is CASSPGSGETQYF.

The V gene is TRBV6-8, the J gene TRBJ2-5; tentatively, D is TRBD1 (6 bases). The CDR3 covers 13 residues. The V and J ends lost 10 bases and 2 bases respectively, with 14 bases between them. Germline CDR1 and CDR2: MNHGY and SAAAGT. CDR3: CAISTGTQETQYF. The CDR3 coding sequence is TGTGCCATCAGCACCGGGACACAAGAGACCCAGTACTTC.

The V call is TRBV19, the J call TRBJ1-5, with D perhaps TRBD1 (6 bases). The CDR3 consists of 17 residues. The germline V gene encodes CDR1 LNHDA and CDR2 SQIVND (reference sequence). Trimming shortened V by 4 bases and J by 1 base, and 17 bases separated the two germline ends. CDR3 in DNA: TGTGCCAGTAGTACGGTCGGGGGGGGCAGGAGCAATCAGCCCCAGCATTTT. Protein: CASSTVGGGRSNQPQHF.

The chain links TRBV6-8 to TRBJ1-1; perhaps TRBD1 as D (6 bases). The CDR3 contains 17 residues. Germline values: CDR1 MNHGY, CDR2 SAAAGT. Deletions cut 0 bases from V and 4 bases from J, with 18 bases between. The CDR3 protein is CASSYSLGGAFGTEAFF. Written as DNA, the CDR3 is TGTGCCAGCAGTTACTCCCTAGGGGGGGCTTTCGGCACTGAAGCTTTCTTT.

Judged by abundance, this clone is medium-sized. This chain links TRBV11-3 with TRBJ1-4; 9 bases agree with TRBD1. Germline loops: CDR1 SGHNT, CDR2 YENEEA. V shed 6 bases, J shed 5 bases, and the junction held 7 bases outside the gene matches. The CDR3 sequence is 15 residues long. CDR3 coding DNA: TGTGCCAGCAGTTCCACCGGGACAGGGAATGAAAAACTGTTTTTT. Translating gives CASSSTGTGNEKLFF.

V is TRBV11-3 and J is TRBJ1-2, with D possibly being TRBD1 (5 bases). Between the trimmed V and J ends, which lost 5 bases and 4 bases, there was a span of 14 bases. Germline V gene data show CDR1 as SGHNT and CDR2 as YENEEA. This CDR3 comprises 14 residues. CDR3 in DNA: TGTGCCAGCAGCCCCGGACAAGGAGGCTATGGCTACACCTTC. Protein sequence: CASSPGQGGYGYTF.

The rearrangement joins TRBV28 to TRBJ1-4; 7 bases are shared with TRBD1. Trimming at V came to 6 bases and at J to 3 bases, leaving 4 bases not matched to a gene. The germline gives CDR1 MDHEN, CDR2 SYDVKM. The CDR3 sequence is 14 residues long. CDR3 sequence reads: CASSLGGPNEKLFF. The CDR3, as DNA: TGTGCCAGCAGCCTAGGGGGCCCTAATGAAAAACTGTTTTTT. Full variable domain (rest looked up from reference TRBV28 and TRBJ1-4): DVKVTQSSRYLVKRTGEKVFLECVQDMDHENMFWYRQDPGLGLRLIYFSYDVKMKEKGDIPEGYSVSREKKERFSLILESASTNQTSMYLCASSLGGPNEKLFFGSGTQLSVL.

As DNA, the CDR3 is TGTGCCTGGAGTACCGGGGGCTTCACTGAAGCTTTCTTT. It is translated as CAWSTGGFTEAFF. The V gene is TRBV30, the J gene TRBJ1-1; TRBD1 might be the D (6 bases). The CDR3 runs 13 residues. Germline assignment: CDR1 GTSNPN and CDR2 SVGIG (reference sequence). The ends were cut back, 2 bases at V and 4 bases at J, with 11 bases in the middle.

This clone was recorded a few times. The chain uses TRBV11-3 and TRBJ2-2; TRBD2 aligns across 7 bases. Losses at the gene ends were 6 bases for V and 4 bases for J; bases not matched to a gene: 11. CDR1 is SGHNT, CDR2 YENEEA, per germline. The CDR3 is 16 amino acids. The CDR3 DNA sequence: TGTGCCAGCAGTAGACTCTCAGGGAGGGCCACCGGGGAGCTGTTTTTT. It codes for CASSRLSGRATGELFF.

This clone showed up just a few times. The chain joins TRBV11-3 to TRBJ2-1, with 10 nucleotides matching TRBD1. The CDR3 has 17 amino acids. Trimming removed 5 bases from V and 2 bases from J; junction bases left unmatched: 9. The germline CDR1 and CDR2 sequences are SGHNT and YENEEA. CDR3 coding DNA: TGTGCCAGCAGCCGCCGATTGGGACAGGGGACCTACAATGAGCAGTTCTTC. As protein: CASSRRLGQGTYNEQFF.

This clone was seen only a few times. J is TRBJ2-5 and V is TRBV6-8, with D possibly being TRBD1 (6 bases). CDR3 size: 14 residues. The V end was cut by 6 bases, the J end by 1 base, with 12 bases between. From germline, CDR1 is MNHGY and CDR2 SAAAGT. The CDR3: CASRKGDTQETQYF. The CDR3 nucleotides are TGTGCCAGCAGAAAAGGGGACACCCAAGAGACCCAGTACTTC.

This clone has only a few counts. V and J are TRBV30 and TRBJ2-1; 9 bases are shared with TRBD2. CDR3 length equals 15 residues. Trimming at V came to 1 base and at J to 4 bases, leaving 5 bases not matched to a gene. The V gene's germline CDR1 is GTSNPN and CDR2 SVGIG (reference sequence). The DNA of the CDR3 is TGTGCCTGGAGTGGGGCGGGAGGGCCTTACAATGAGCAGTTCTTC. Protein sequence: CAWSGAGGPYNEQFF.

This clone occurred a few times. This chain uses TRBV18 with TRBJ2-7; D remains ambiguous. The CDR3 extends over 13 amino acids. Trimming left V 3 bases short and J 5 bases short, with 11 bases between. CDR1 KGHSH and CDR2 LQKENI come from the germline V gene. CDR3 DNA: TGTGCCAGCTCACCCCGAAGGTCGGACGAGCAGTACTTC. It encodes CASSPRRSDEQYF.

This rearrangement joins TRBV19 to TRBJ2-3; no definite D call. V lost 5 bases to trimming and J lost 4 bases, with 10 bases between them. This CDR3 is 13 amino acids long. From germline, CDR1 is LNHDA and CDR2 SQIVND (reference sequence). CDR3 in DNA: TGTGCCAGTAGTCTAGGGTTAGCAGATACGCAGTATTTT. Encoded protein: CASSLGLADTQYF.

A few counts support this clone. The chain joins TRBV6-8 to TRBJ1-6, with D perhaps TRBD1 (6 bases). The V gene's germline CDR1 is MNHGY and CDR2 SAAAGT. V lost 0 bases, J lost 6 bases, and 15 bases lay in between. CDR3 size: 17 residues. The CDR3 bases are TGTGCCAGCAGTTACTCTGCGGGGGGCGCTTTTAATTCACCCCTCCACTTT. Residues: CASSYSAGGAFNSPLHF.

The rearrangement links TRBV18 to TRBJ2-7; TRBD2 matches 7 bases. CDR3 length: 17 amino acids. The V gene's germline CDR1 is KGHSH and CDR2 LQKENI. V lost 3 bases and J lost 3; bases outside the gene matches: 14. CDR3 sequence: CASSPPKDGASGYEQYF. The CDR3 bases are TGTGCCAGCTCACCCCCTAAAGATGGGGCTAGCGGCTACGAGCAGTACTTC.

This clone was observed a handful of times. The chain joins TRBV11-3 to TRBJ2-2; 7 bases are shared with TRBD2. V shed 3 bases, J shed 5 bases, and the junction held 6 bases outside the gene matches. The germline CDR1 and CDR2 sequences are SGHNT and YENEEA. CDR3 size: 15 residues. CDR3 DNA: TGTGCCAGCAGCTTGGCCGGGAGGTTGACCGGGGAGCTGTTTTTT. It is translated as CASSLAGRLTGELFF.

The rearrangement uses TRBV30 and TRBJ2-5, with 7 bases matching TRBD2. The germline V gene encodes CDR1 GTSNPN and CDR2 SVGIG (reference sequence). This CDR3 is built from 15 residues. Losses at the gene ends were 5 bases for V and 4 bases for J; bases not matched to a gene: 13. The CDR3 loop is CAWSSGLGFGETQYF. CDR3 nucleotides: TGTGCCTGGTCCTCAGGACTAGGGTTTGGAGAGACCCAGTACTTC. Combining the CDR3 with reference TRBV30 and TRBJ2-5 gives the whole variable domain SQTIHQWPATLVQPVGSPLSLECTVEGTSNPNLYWYRQAAGRGLQLLFYSVGIGQISSEVPQNLSASRPQDRQFILSSKKLLLSDSGFYLCAWSSGLGFGETQYFGPGTRLLVL.

The gene calls are TRBV30 and TRBJ1-1, with D tentatively TRBD1 (6 bases). CDR3 length: 14 amino acids. V shed 2 bases and J shed 5 bases, with 15 bases lying between them. Germline-derived CDR1 and CDR2 are GTSNPN and SVGIG (reference sequence). This CDR3 is CAWSLRGLRTEAFF. The CDR3, as DNA: TGTGCCTGGAGTCTACGGGGGCTCAGGACTGAAGCTTTCTTT.